This is a list of T cell receptor beta chains from one sample in a study of cytomegalovirus exposure and HLA in healthy donors. Some clones are missing from TCRdb's copy, which holds only in-frame ones; the method was immunoSEQ multiplex PCR. The profile shows 99,000 or so clones, about 81% of them singletons. Sequencing input: PBMCs. The receptors here all came from a man aged 25-45 years in good health and CMV-seronegative. The CDR3 runs from the conserved cysteine through the conserved F or W. The D gene is left open where the match is weak.

v_gene,d_gene,j_gene,len,CDR3aa,CDR3nt
TRBV5-6,-,TRBJ1-2,14,CASSIGVSNYGHTF,TGTGCCAGCAGCATAGGGGTTTCTAACTATGGCCACACCTTC
TRBV7-9,-,TRBJ2-1,18,CASSSSFIAVGHYNEQFF,TGTGCCAGCAGCTCAAGTTTCATAGCGGTAGGCCACTACAATGAGCAGTTCTTC
TRBV28,-,TRBJ1-2,14,CASSRESLMDGYTF,TGTGCCAGCAGTCGCGAGTCCCTGATGGATGGCTACACCTTC
TRBV27,TRBD1,TRBJ1-6,16,CASSLKGQGNNSPLHF,TGTGCCAGCAGTTTAAAGGGACAGGGAAATAATTCACCCCTCCACTTT
TRBV28,TRBD2,TRBJ2-3,17,CASTSRVEAGRTDTQYF,TGTGCCAGCACTTCTAGGGTGGAAGCGGGACGCACAGATACGCAGTATTTT
TRBV5-5,-,TRBJ1-4,13,CASSLYFAEKLFF,TGTGCCAGCAGCCTGTATTTCGCGGAAAAACTGTTTTTT
TRBV10-3,TRBD1,TRBJ1-2,16,CAINGQGDKTNYGYTF,TGTGCCATCAACGGACAGGGCGACAAAACTAACTATGGCTACACCTTC
TRBV9,-,TRBJ2-3,15,CASSVRGSPTDTQYF,TGTGCCAGCAGCGTCCGGGGGAGTCCGACAGATACGCAGTATTTT
TRBV9,TRBD2,TRBJ2-2,15,CASSPRAGAAGELFF,TGTGCCAGCAGCCCGCGAGCGGGGGCCGCCGGGGAGCTGTTTTTT
TRBV11-3,-,TRBJ2-5,15,CASSLDAGPKETQYF,TGTGCCAGCAGCTTAGACGCAGGGCCCAAAGAGACCCAGTACTTC
TRBV5-1,-,TRBJ2-3,16,CASSRDTAGVADTQYF,TGCGCCAGCAGCCGGGACACGGCGGGAGTTGCAGATACGCAGTATTTT
TRBV7-9,-,TRBJ1-5,14,CASSPQGNNQPQHF,TGTGCCAGCAGCCCCCAGGGTAACAATCAGCCCCAGCATTTT
TRBV5-1,-,TRBJ2-3,14,CASTRESSTDTQYF,TGCGCCAGCACCCGGGAGAGCAGCACAGATACGCAGTATTTT
TRBV27,TRBD1,TRBJ1-2,16,CASSLAGTGEQYGYTF,TGTGCCAGCAGTTTAGCCGGGACAGGGGAGCAGTATGGCTACACCTTC